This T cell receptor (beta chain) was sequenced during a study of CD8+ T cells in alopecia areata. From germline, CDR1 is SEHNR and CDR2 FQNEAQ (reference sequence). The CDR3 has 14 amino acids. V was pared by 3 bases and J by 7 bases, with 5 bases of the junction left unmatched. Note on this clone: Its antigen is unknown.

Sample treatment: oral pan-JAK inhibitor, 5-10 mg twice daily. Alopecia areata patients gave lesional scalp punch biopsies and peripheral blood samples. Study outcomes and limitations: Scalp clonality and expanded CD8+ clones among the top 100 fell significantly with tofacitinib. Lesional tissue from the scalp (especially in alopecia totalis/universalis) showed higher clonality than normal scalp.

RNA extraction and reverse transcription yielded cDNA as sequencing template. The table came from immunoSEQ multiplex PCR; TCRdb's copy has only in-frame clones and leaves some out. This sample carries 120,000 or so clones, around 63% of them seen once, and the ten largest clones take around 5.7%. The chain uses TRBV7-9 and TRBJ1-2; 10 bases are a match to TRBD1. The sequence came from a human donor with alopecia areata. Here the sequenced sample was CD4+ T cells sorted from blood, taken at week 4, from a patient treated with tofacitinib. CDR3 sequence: CASSFEGTGVGYTF. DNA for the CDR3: TGTGCCAGCAGCTTCGAAGGGACAGGGGTTGGCTACACCTTC.